What follows is one T cell receptor beta chain and its context. Its antigen is currently unknown. Using immunoSEQ multiplex PCR, the repertoire was profiled, and TCRdb retains in-frame clones only, with some absent. The sample has about 73,000 clones; about 95% are singletons. This entry is derived from a study of cytomegalovirus exposure and HLA in healthy donors. V was pared by 6 bases and J by 9 bases, with 11 bases of the junction left unmatched. The CDR3 consists of 15 residues. CDR1 and CDR2 (germline): MNHEY, SMNVEV (reference sequence). Study-level points and caveats: Despite most TCR sequences being rare, some public TCRs occurred in many donors.

This clonotype originated in a man aged 18-30 years in good health and CMV-seronegative. The V gene is TRBV27, the J gene TRBJ2-1, with TRBD2 identical over 10 bases. Specimen: PBMCs. This CDR3 reads CASRQNAAGGIEQFF. Here the CDR3 DNA reads TGTGCCAGCAGGCAGAATGCAGCGGGGGGGATTGAGCAGTTCTTC.